These 24 T cell receptor beta chains share one sample of origin, sequenced in a study of CD8+ T cells in alopecia areata. As to treatment: oral pan-JAK inhibitor, 5-10 mg twice daily. RNA, once extracted, was reverse transcribed into cDNA for use as the sequencing template. Libraries were prepared by immunoSEQ multiplex PCR; TCRdb keeps only in-frame clonotypes and omits some of them. Found here are 150,000 to 200,000 clones, roughly 60% of them singletons; the top ten hold about 0.94%. The starting material was CD4+ T cells sorted from blood, obtained at week 24, from a patient treated with tofacitinib. All receptors come from a human donor with alopecia areata.

This CDR3 is CSVGNKLNTEAFF. Written as DNA, the CDR3 is TGCAGCGTTGGGAATAAGCTGAACACTGAAGCTTTCTTT. This chain connects TRBV29-1 to TRBJ1-1, with unresolved D. This CDR3 is 13 amino acids long. V was trimmed by 4 bases and J by 0 bases, leaving 9 bases between them. In germline, CDR1 is SQVTM, CDR2 ANQGSEA.

Only one count was recorded for this clone. The chain joins TRBV6-6 to TRBJ2-7; D unclear. Looked up from germline, CDR1 is MNHNY and CDR2 is SVGAGI (reference sequence). The germline V and J ends were trimmed by 5 bases and 3 bases, with 14 bases remaining between them. CDR3 length equals 14 residues. CDR3 in DNA: TGTGCCAGCAGTGTCAGTAGCAGCCACTACGAGCAGTACTTC. This gives the protein CASSVSSSHYEQYF.

Written as DNA, the CDR3 is TGTGCCAGCAGCGGACCGATGGGGACTGAAGCTTTCTTT. Protein: CASSGPMGTEAFF. The rearrangement joins TRBV7-9 to TRBJ1-1; D is ambiguous. V gave up 5 bases and J gave up 5 bases, with 12 bases separating them. Germline V lookup: CDR1 SEHNR, CDR2 FQNEAQ (reference sequence). CDR3 length equals 13 residues.

This clone turned up a few times. The chain recombines TRBV2 with TRBJ1-1; D not certain. The CDR3 has 13 residues. Deletions cut 1 base from V and 3 bases from J, with 6 bases between. Germline CDR1 and CDR2: SNHLY and FYNNEI. CDR3 residues: CASSEDIDTEAFF. For the CDR3, the DNA is TGTGCCAGCAGTGAAGATATTGACACTGAAGCTTTCTTT.

There are a few counts of this clone. J is TRBJ2-7 and V is TRBV7-8; 7 nucleotides line up with TRBD1. Unmatched junction bases numbered 12, after V lost 4 bases and J lost 3 bases. The CDR3 contains 16 residues. Germline loops: CDR1 SGHVS, CDR2 FQNEAQ. The CDR3 region has the DNA TGTGCCAGCAGCTCAGCGAGAGGACAGGCCAACTACGAGCAGTACTTC. This codes for CASSSARGQANYEQYF.

The V call is TRBV28, the J call TRBJ1-2; 9 nucleotides match TRBD1. V was pared by 3 bases and J by 0 bases, with 2 bases of the junction left unmatched. The CDR3 is made up of 15 amino acids. CDR1 MDHEN and CDR2 SYDVKM come from the germline V gene. The CDR3 sequence is CASSFGDRANYGYTF. The CDR3, as DNA: TGTGCCAGCAGTTTTGGGGACAGGGCTAACTATGGCTACACCTTC.

This clone was seen a few times. The V gene is TRBV23-1, the J gene TRBJ2-2, with 9 bases aligning to TRBD1. TRBV23-1 is marked as an open reading frame, function uncertain. CDR3 size: 20 residues. The V segment lost 6 bases and the J segment 9 bases; nucleotides outside the gene matches: 26. The DNA for the CDR3 is TGCGCCAGCAGCCGATTTGGGGCTCAACCCGGGACAGGGAACTCTTGGGAGCTGTTTTTT. This codes for CASSRFGAQPGTGNSWELFF.

The sample holds a few counts of this clone. This chain joins TRBV10-3 and TRBJ1-5; D not resolved. Germline V lookup: CDR1 ENHRY, CDR2 SYGVKD. The CDR3 is 15 amino acids. V lost 6 bases and J lost 0, with 12 bases in between. DNA for the CDR3: TGTGCCATCAGCCGAACTGCCGTTAGCAATCAGCCCCAGCATTTT. Translation gives CAISRTAVSNQPQHF.

The genes are TRBV29-1 and TRBJ2-1, with D possibly being TRBD1 (5 bases). From germline, CDR1 is SQVTM and CDR2 ANQGSEA. The V gene lost 4 bases and the J gene lost 6 bases, with 13 bases spanning the gap. This CDR3 has 13 amino acids. The CDR3 DNA is TGCAGCGTTGTAGTCAGGGTCCCCAATGAGCAGTTCTTC. This sequence encodes CSVVVRVPNEQFF.

The chain is built from TRBV7-2 and TRBJ2-3; D gene unclear. V shed 10 bases and J shed 1 base, with 12 bases lying between them. The CDR3 length is 13 residues. CDR1 and CDR2 from the germline V gene are SGHTA and FQGNSA. CDR3 region: CATERWGTDTQYF. DNA for the CDR3: TGTGCCACCGAGCGTTGGGGCACAGATACGCAGTATTTT.

This clone was picked up a small number of times. The chain carries TRBV30 and TRBJ2-1; D ambiguous. CDR3 size: 11 residues. The germline V and J ends were trimmed by 0 bases and 7 bases, with 4 bases remaining between them. CDR1 and CDR2 from the germline V gene are GTSNPN and SVGIG (reference sequence). This CDR3 is CAWSVMNEQFF. The CDR3, as DNA: TGTGCCTGGAGTGTCATGAATGAGCAGTTCTTC. Variable domain in full (rest from reference TRBV30 and TRBJ2-1): SQTIHQWPATLVQPVGSPLSLECTVEGTSNPNLYWYRQAAGRGLQLLFYSVGIGQISSEVPQNLSASRPQDRQFILSSKKLLLSDSGFYLCAWSVMNEQFFGPGTRLTVL.

The chain recombines TRBV6-5 with TRBJ2-7; the match to TRBD1 covers 7 bases. Per germline, CDR1 MNHEY and CDR2 SVGAGI. The CDR3 is 14 residues long. With V trimmed by 7 bases and J by 6 bases, 12 bases remained unmatched. The CDR3 here is CASTSNDREGEQYF. CDR3 DNA sequence: TGTGCCAGCACCAGTAACGACAGGGAAGGCGAGCAGTACTTC.

V usage is TRBV5-6 and J usage is TRBJ2-7; perhaps D is TRBD1 or TRBD2 (5 bases each). The length of the CDR3 is 16 residues. V lost 3 bases, J lost 4 bases, and 20 bases lay in between. Per germline, CDR1 SGHDT and CDR2 YYEEEE. The CDR3 protein is CASSSTRRAGLYEQYF. As DNA, the CDR3 is TGTGCCAGCAGCTCAACCCGGCGGGCAGGGTTATACGAGCAGTACTTC.

The gene calls are TRBV18 and TRBJ2-5, with 8 bases identical to TRBD1. Per the germline V gene, CDR1 is KGHSH and CDR2 is LQKENI. The CDR3 is 14 amino acids. The V gene end was trimmed by 4 bases and the J gene end by 1 base; junction bases not matched to a gene: 2. The CDR3 nucleotides read TGTGCCAGCTCACTAGGACAGGGCCAAGAGACCCAGTACTTC. It translates to CASSLGQGQETQYF.

V is TRBV29-1 and J is TRBJ2-1; TRBD2 matches at 9 bases. Trimming took 7 bases from V and 7 from J; bases not matched to a gene: 5. The CDR3 contains 12 residues. CDR1 SQVTM and CDR2 ANQGSEA come from the germline V gene. The CDR3 nucleotides are TGCAGCGGGGGGCTAGCGGGGAATGAGCAGTTCTTC. Protein product: CSGGLAGNEQFF.

This chain uses TRBV29-1 with TRBJ2-3; weak D call: TRBD1 (6 bases). The CDR3 has 13 residues. The germline gives CDR1 SQVTM, CDR2 ANQGSEA. The V and J ends lost 7 bases and 2 bases respectively, with 13 bases between them. The CDR3 loop reads CSAHKGVTDTQYF. As DNA, the CDR3 is TGCAGCGCCCACAAGGGGGTCACAGATACGCAGTATTTT.

The chain joins TRBV2 to TRBJ2-1, with 8 positions matching TRBD1. V gave up 6 bases and J gave up 4 bases; unmatched junction bases: 5. CDR1 is SNHLY and CDR2 is FYNNEI in the germline V gene. There are 14 residues in the CDR3. CDR3 sequence (DNA): TGTGCCAGCAGGGGGACAGGAATTTACAATGAGCAGTTCTTC. This sequence encodes CASRGTGIYNEQFF.

CDR3 DNA: TGCAGCGTTAGACCGGGAACCAAAGAGACCCAGTACTTC. It codes for CSVRPGTKETQYF. This rearrangement joins TRBV29-1 to TRBJ2-5; D is possibly TRBD2 (5 bases). V lost 5 bases to trimming and J lost 3 bases, with 13 bases between them. Germline V CDR1 and CDR2: SQVTM, ANQGSEA. The CDR3 consists of 13 residues.

This chain connects TRBV30 to TRBJ2-3; 7 nucleotides line up with TRBD1. Germline V CDR1 and CDR2: GTSNPN, SVGIG (reference sequence). Trimming removed 3 bases from V and 3 bases from J; junction bases left unmatched: 6. This CDR3 comprises 14 residues. CDR3 nucleotide sequence: TGTGCCTGGAGCCGGACAGGACCTACAGATACGCAGTATTTT. Its protein product is CAWSRTGPTDTQYF.

This chain uses TRBV7-2 with TRBJ2-2; TRBD2 aligns across 8 bases. After removal of 3 bases from V and 2 bases from J, the junction contained 5 bases not matched to a gene. This CDR3 comprises 16 residues. Germline CDR1 and CDR2: SGHTA and FQGNSA. The CDR3 DNA follows: TGTGCCAGCAGCTTTAGACTAGCGCTAAACACCGGGGAGCTGTTTTTT. Protein product: CASSFRLALNTGELFF.

This clone showed up just a few times. The chain links TRBV6-1 to TRBJ2-2; D might be TRBD1 or TRBD2, each matching 5 bases. Trimming cost V 9 bases and J 7 bases, with 15 bases left between them. This CDR3 comprises 13 residues. From germline, CDR1 is MNHNS and CDR2 SASEGT. CDR3 nucleotides: TGTGCCAGTGGGGGTGTCCCCAGCGGGGAGCTGTTTTTT. Amino acid sequence: CASGGVPSGELFF.

The rearrangement joins TRBV11-2 to TRBJ1-6; D remains ambiguous. The CDR3 contains 13 residues. Germline V CDR1 and CDR2: SGHAT, FQNNGV. V gave up 4 bases and J gave up 11 bases, with 12 bases separating them. As DNA, the CDR3 is TGTGCCAGCAGCTCTACGGACGCCACACCCCTCCACTTT. Its translation: CASSSTDATPLHF.

The genes are TRBV7-9 and TRBJ2-7; 8 bases agree with TRBD2. The V and J ends lost 1 base and 4 bases, in that order; junction bases with no gene match: 0. The CDR3 totals 13 residues. Looked up from germline, CDR1 is SEHNR and CDR2 is FQNEAQ (reference sequence). The CDR3 DNA follows: TGTGCCAGCAGCTTAGTAGCGGGGTACGAGCAGTACTTC. It encodes CASSLVAGYEQYF.

This clone was recorded a few times. The rearrangement links TRBV5-1 to TRBJ1-1; D perhaps matches TRBD1 (6 bases). The CDR3 runs 14 residues. Germline loops: CDR1 SGHRS, CDR2 YFSETQ. V lost 6 bases and J lost 2, with 14 bases in between. CDR3 nucleotides: TGCGCCAGCAATTCTGGGGGGGCAAACACTGAAGCTTTCTTT. It translates to CASNSGGANTEAFF.